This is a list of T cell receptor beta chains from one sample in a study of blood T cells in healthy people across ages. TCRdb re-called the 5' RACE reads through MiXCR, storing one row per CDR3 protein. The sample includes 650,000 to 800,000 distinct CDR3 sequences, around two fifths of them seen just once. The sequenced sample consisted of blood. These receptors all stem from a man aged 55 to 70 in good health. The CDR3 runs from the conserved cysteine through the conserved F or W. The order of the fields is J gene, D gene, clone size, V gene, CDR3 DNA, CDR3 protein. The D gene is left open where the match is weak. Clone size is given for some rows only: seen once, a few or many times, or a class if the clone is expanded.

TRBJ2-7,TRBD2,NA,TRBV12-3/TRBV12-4,TGTGCCAGCAGTTTTATAGCGGGGGCCCTCTACGAGCAGTACTTC,CASSFIAGALYEQYF
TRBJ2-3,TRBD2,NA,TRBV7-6,TGTGCCAGCAGCTTAGATGGCGGGGGACTTCAATATACGCAGTATTTT,CASSLDGGGLQYTQYF
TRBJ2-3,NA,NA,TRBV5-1,TGCGCCAGCAGCTTGGAGACTCCCCGAAGCACAGATACGCAGTATTTT,CASSLETPRSTDTQYF
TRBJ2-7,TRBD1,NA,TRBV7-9,TGTGCCAGCAGCCCTAGACAGGGGCTGGCATTAAGGGACTCTGAGCAGTACTTC,CASSPRQGLALRDSEQYF
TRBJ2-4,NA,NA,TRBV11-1,TGTGCCAGCAGCCCCAGGGACTCCAACATTCAGTACTTC,CASSPRDSNIQYF
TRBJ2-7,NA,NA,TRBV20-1,TGCAGTACTAGATCTCAGACTCCCGACGAGCAGTACTTC,CSTRSQTPDEQYF
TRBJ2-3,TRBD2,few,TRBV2,TGTGCCGGACGGGGGGGCTACACAGATACGCAGTATTTT,CAGRGGYTDTQYF
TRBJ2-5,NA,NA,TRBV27,TGTGCCAGCCCGCGTCCCCCAAAGCAGTACTTC,CASPRPPKQYF
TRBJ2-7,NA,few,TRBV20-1,TGCAGTGCTAGTAGGGGTAGGGCCTCCTACGAGCAGTACTTC,CSASRGRASYEQYF
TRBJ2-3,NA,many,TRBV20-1,TGCAGTGCCCCACAAGGGGGCACAGATACGCAGTATTTT,CSAPQGGTDTQYF
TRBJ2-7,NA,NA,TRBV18,TGTGCCAGCGGGCCGGGTTCCGGCTCCTACGAGCAGTACTTC,CASGPGSGSYEQYF
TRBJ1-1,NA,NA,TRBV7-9,TGTGCCAGCAGCTTACAGTCGGTCCGTACTGAAGCTTTCTTT,CASSLQSVRTEAFF
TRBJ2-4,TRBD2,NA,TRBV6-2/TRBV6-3,TGTGCCAGCCTACAGAGCGGGGGCAAAAACATTCAGTACTTC,CASLQSGGKNIQYF
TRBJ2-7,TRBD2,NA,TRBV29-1,TGCAGCGTGCGGGACTACAATGAGCAGTACTTC,CSVRDYNEQYF
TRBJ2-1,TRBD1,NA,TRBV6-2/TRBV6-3,TGTGCCAGTTTCCTCGGGACAGGTCTCAACAATGAGCAGTTCTTC,CASFLGTGLNNEQFF
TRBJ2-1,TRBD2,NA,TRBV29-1,TGCAGCGCCGGGGGTAGCGGGGTCTCCTACAATGAGCAGTTCTTC,CSAGGSGVSYNEQFF
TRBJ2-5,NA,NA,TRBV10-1,TGCGCCAGCAGTGAGGCTCCCAGGGAAGAGACCCAGTACTTC,CASSEAPREETQYF
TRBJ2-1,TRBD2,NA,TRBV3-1,TGTGCCAGCAGCCAAGGAGCGGGGGGCCTTCAGTTCTTC,CASSQGAGGLQFF
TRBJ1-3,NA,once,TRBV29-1,TGCAGCGTCACGGGACTCTACGGAAACACCATATATTTT,CSVTGLYGNTIYF
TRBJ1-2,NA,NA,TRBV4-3,TGCGCCAGCAGCCAAGATCCAGGAGCTTGGACTGTTTATGGCTACACCTTC,CASSQDPGAWTVYGYTF
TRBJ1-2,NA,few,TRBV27,TGTGCCAGCAGTCCGGGCGGCCCCTATGGCTACACCTTC,CASSPGGPYGYTF
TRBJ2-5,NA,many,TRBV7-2,TGTGCCAGCAGCTTAGAACAGCAAAAGACCCAGTACTTC,CASSLEQQKTQYF
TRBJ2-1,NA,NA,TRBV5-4,TGTGCCAGCAGCTTGTTTTTAGCGAGGGGGAGCTCCTACAATGAGCAGTTCTTC,CASSLFLARGSSYNEQFF
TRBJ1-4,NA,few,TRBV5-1,TGCGCCAGCAGCCCGGGGCGCGGGAATGAAAAACTGTTTTTT,CASSPGRGNEKLFF
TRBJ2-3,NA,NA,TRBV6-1,TGTGCCAGCAGCTGGACTGGCGGGACAGTAGGAACAGATACGCAGTATTTT,CASSWTGGTVGTDTQYF
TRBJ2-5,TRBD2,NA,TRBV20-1,TGCAGTGTTAACCCCGGGACTAGAAAAGAGACCCAGTACTTC,CSVNPGTRKETQYF
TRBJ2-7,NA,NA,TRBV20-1,TGCAGTGCTAGAAACCAACCCCATCTAGCCGGGAACTCCTACGAACAGTACTTC,CSARNQPHLAGNSYEQYF
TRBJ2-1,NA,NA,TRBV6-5,NA,CASSYSLTGRNQPQHFGDEQFF
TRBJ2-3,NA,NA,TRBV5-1,TGCGCCAGCAGCTTGGCGCAGGCGACAGATACGCAGTATTTT,CASSLAQATDTQYF
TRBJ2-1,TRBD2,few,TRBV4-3,TGCGCCAGCAGCCAACCCGGACTAGCGGCTAACAATGAGCAGTTCTTC,CASSQPGLAANNEQFF
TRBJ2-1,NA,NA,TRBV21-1,TGTGCCAGCAATACGGCACTAGTGCGCGATGAGCAGTTCTTC,CASNTALVRDEQFF
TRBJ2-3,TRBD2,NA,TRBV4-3,TGCGCCAGCAGCCAAGAAGTGGCCAGCGGGGGGGGAATAAGCACAGATACGCAGTATTTT,CASSQEVASGGGISTDTQYF
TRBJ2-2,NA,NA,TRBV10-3,TGTGCCATCAGTGAGTCAGGGTTCGGCGGGGAGCTGTTTTTT,CAISESGFGGELFF
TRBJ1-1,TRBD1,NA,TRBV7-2,TGTGCCAGCAGCCGAGACAGGGTAAATGAAGCTTTCTTT,CASSRDRVNEAFF
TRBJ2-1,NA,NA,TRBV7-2,TGTGCCAGCAGCTTGAGTCACAGTAATGAGCAGTTCTTC,CASSLSHSNEQFF
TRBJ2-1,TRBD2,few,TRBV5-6,TGTGCCAGCAGCGCGATAGCGGGGTTTAGTAATGAGCAGTTCTTC,CASSAIAGFSNEQFF
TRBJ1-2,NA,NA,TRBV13,TGTGCCAGCAGCTTGGCTCGAGGTGGCTACACCTTC,CASSLARGGYTF
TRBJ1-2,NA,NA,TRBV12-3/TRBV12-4,TGTGCCAGCCGGATGGACGAGAGCTATGACTACACCTTC,CASRMDESYDYTF
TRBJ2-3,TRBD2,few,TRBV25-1,TGTGCCAGCAGTGAATATGAAGAGCGGGGGGCAGATACGCAGTATTTT,CASSEYEERGADTQYF
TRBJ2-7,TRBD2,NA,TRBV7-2,TGTGCCAGCAGCTTAGGGGCAGCGGGGGGCGGAGATGAGCAGTACTTC,CASSLGAAGGGDEQYF
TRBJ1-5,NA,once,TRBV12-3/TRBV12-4,TGTGCCTGCAGTCGTTGGGTTGGGGATCAGCCCCAGCATTTT,CACSRWVGDQPQHF
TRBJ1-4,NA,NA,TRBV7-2,TGTGCCAGCAGCTTAAATGATAGGGGGTTGGGTGAAAAACTGTTTTTT,CASSLNDRGLGEKLFF
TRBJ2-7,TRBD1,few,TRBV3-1,TGTGCCAGCAGCCCGACAGGGAACCGTGTCTACGAGCAGTACTTC,CASSPTGNRVYEQYF
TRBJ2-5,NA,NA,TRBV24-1,TGTGCCACCAGCGATCCCAGGGTTCCCGAAGAGACCCAGTACTTC,CATSDPRVPEETQYF
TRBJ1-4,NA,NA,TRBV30,TGTGCCTGGAGTCAGACAGGAATTAATGAAAAACTGTTTTTT,CAWSQTGINEKLFF
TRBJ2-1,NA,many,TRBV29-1,TGCAGCGTTGACCGCTACAATGAGCAGTTCTTC,CSVDRYNEQFF
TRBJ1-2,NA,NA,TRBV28,TGTGCCAGCAGGACCGGGACCGCCTCTTCAGGCTACACCTTC,CASRTGTASSGYTF
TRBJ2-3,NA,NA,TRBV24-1,TGTGCCACCAGGGGATTCTACACAGATACGCAGTATTTT,CATRGFYTDTQYF
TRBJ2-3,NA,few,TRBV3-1,TGTGCCAGCAGCCGACCAGAGGATACGCAGTATTTT,CASSRPEDTQYF